The sequence of this T cell receptor (beta chain) was determined in a study of shared clonotypes between healthy human individuals (dated by TCRdb to about 2020). Notes on the research overall: The cohort comprised two women and a few men aged 18 to 49 years. For each donor, three plates each were used for CD4 naive and CD4 memory, two plates were used for CD8 naive, and one plate was used for CD8 memory. Blood TCR repertoires of a handful of healthy adults were deeply sequenced to estimate repertoire size and the extent of clonotype sharing between individuals. To increase sequencing depth and limit assay-specific biases, TCR repertoire library preparation and sequencing were carried out by different laboratories using diverse techniques. Each donor's leukapheresis produced roughly between roughly 0.85 and 9.5 billion PBMCs. The study at large found these results: Because the study included only a small number of donors, the genetic and exposure-history diversity represented was limited. When several donors were compared, the shared fraction of clonotypes was about 5% for naive CD4, roughly 3.3% for naive CD8, roughly 2.5% for memory CD4, and about 0.36% for memory CD8. Even with the large sequencing depth, rarefaction of the sorted-subset datasets indicated that sequencing was incomplete. Sampling was restricted to blood, and TCR repertoires in tissue are likely to differ from TCR repertoires in blood. Pairwise subsampling indicated that sequencing depth was expected to affect the degree of clonotype sharing among donors. Estimated clonotype richness was generally larger for naive than for memory subsets. Higher generation probabilities were observed for clonotypes shared by all four sorted-subset donors than for non-shared clonotypes.

Regarding this clone: What antigen it recognizes has not been identified. No quality values exist for individual bases; no much larger clone is one base distant. The sample has other DNA sequences that encode this CDR3 too.

Reading the germline V gene gives CDR1 SGDLS and CDR2 YYNGEE. The V and J ends are trimmed by 1 base and 3 bases, leaving 9 bases between them. The CDR3 holds 14 amino acids from the cysteine to the phenylalanine. The read is trimmed to its CDR3 DNA, 42 bases read in frame from base 1. Using the deep immunoSEQ assay, multiplex PCR amplified TCR CDR3 regions from genomic DNA. Extracted genomic DNA from each cell subset was distributed evenly across all wells of several immunoSEQ 96-well plates, and each plate was treated as a replicate. For sorted subsets, approximately 200 ng of genomic DNA, equivalent to 25,000 to 30,000 T cell genomes, went into each replicate PCR. The purified libraries were quantified using a Qubit 3.0 fluorometer, sized with a Bioanalyzer 2100, and then quantified again using the KAPA Library Quantification kit. Every immunoSEQ 96-well plate was sequenced on a separate single-read 150-cycle Illumina NextSeq 550 flow cell. Per the original workflow: Because the immunoSEQ output held only junctional sequences and lacked quality scores, the filtering could not match the filtering applied to full-length reads. Sequences were annotated with PyIR, a Python wrapper for IgBLAST v1.9, and V/J genes and CDR3 were assigned using IMGT germline references. Any read was removed if the V/J assignment was weak (E-value above 1e-6), the CDR3 was missing, or the read contained stop codons, out-of-frame junctions, or ambiguous translated residues. V3J clonotypes were defined by identical inferred V gene, J gene, and CDR3 amino acid sequence. The percentage overlap between two repertoires was calculated by dividing the number of shared unique clonotypes by the size of the smaller repertoire. RTK rarefaction, the Chao1 estimator, and Recon v2.1 estimates of unobserved clonotypes were used to assess repertoire richness. Generation probabilities for all TCRbeta clonotypes obtained by the gDNA method from four donors were computed using OLGA. TCRdb's version of the immuneACCESS table is confined to in-frame rearrangements and falls short of the full clone set. An unresolved V gene accounts for under half of the shortfall where checked; the remainder is of unknown origin. D and trimming come from the DNA, and the V and J calls and clone size come from that table. The table for this sample lists about 680,000 clones; 92% of them were counted only once. More than 20% of the sample goes to the ten largest clones.

CD8 naive samples were CD45RO-negative cells positively selected for CCR7, giving a CD45RA+CCR7+ population that excluded TemRA cells. Healthy HIV-negative adults with no recently reported acute infections or vaccinations were included as donors. Only Caucasian adults living in Nashville, Tennessee, USA were represented among the donors. Blood was obtained by leukapheresis, after which PBMCs were separated by Ficoll-Histopaque density gradient centrifugation and cryopreserved in liquid nitrogen vapor phase. Analytical flow cytometry was used to check the purity and quantity of every magnetically sorted T cell population. Genomic DNA was isolated from each sorted fraction and quantified by UV absorbance on a Nanodrop 2000c.

Sequencing used naive CD8+ T cells sorted from blood. The intended sense of this specimen's cell subset or site label: CD45RA+CCR7+. The chain is assembled from TRBV9 and TRBJ2-3, with the D gene not clear enough to name. This receptor was taken from a man in his thirties or forties in good health. The DNA sequence is given as TGTGCCAGCAGCGTATGGGGTAGTACAGATACGCAGTATTTT. This gives the protein CASSVWGSTDTQYF.